The clone carrying this T cell receptor (beta chain) appeared many times. Its antigen remains unidentified. This sample was taken from a study of early T cells in non-severe SARS-CoV-2 infection. About the research overall: Sequencing was performed on bulk RNA from unsorted whole blood, leaving chains unpaired. Broader study findings: VDJdb-based matching was biased toward anti-spike CD8 responses and missed private and CD4 specificities.

The CDR3 sequence is 12 residues long. V was clipped by 1 base and J by 10 bases, with 5 bases between them. Germline V gene sequence: CDR1 SGHDN, CDR2 FVKESK. In the library, individual cDNA molecules carried attached unique molecular identifiers. Using its own MiXCR run on the 5' RACE reads, TCRdb lists one record per CDR3 protein. This table holds 32,000 or so distinct CDR3 sequences, about 10% found once. This receptor was identified in an adult who was a healthcare worker with PCR-confirmed SARS-CoV-2 infection or an uninfected control (not recorded which). V is TRBV14 and J is TRBJ1-6, with D unclear. The specimen was whole blood. The CDR3 is CASSQAYSPLHF. CDR3 DNA sequence: TGTGCCAGCAGCCAAGCATACTCACCCCTCCACTTT.